The clone carrying this TCR beta chain appeared a few times. This sample is drawn from a study of T-cell reconstitution after alpha-beta-depleted transplantation in children. It was with unique molecular identifiers that the TCRbeta library was prepared. A single record per CDR3 protein comes from TCRdb applying MiXCR to the PCR reads. The sample has hundreds of thousands of distinct CDR3 sequences; 15% to 20% are singletons. Losses at the gene ends were 3 bases for V and 3 bases for J; bases not matched to a gene: 8. CDR3 length: 17 residues. CDR1 and CDR2 from the germline V gene are LGHDT and YNNKEL (reference sequence).

This chain connects TRBV3-1 to TRBJ2-4; TRBD2 matches 10 bases. The sequence was collected from a male patient between 2 and 15 years old who had a stem cell transplant for acute lymphoblastic leukemia, so the T cells may come from the graft donor. The specimen comprised PBMCs, mostly from graft donor cells, sampled 360 days after TCRalphabeta/CD19-depleted stem cell transplant. In DNA, the CDR3 is TGTGCCAGCAGCCAGCCAGGGGGGACTAGCGTCAAAAACATTCAGTACTTC. This translates into CASSQPGGTSVKNIQYF.